There are a few counts of the clone carrying this TCR beta chain. The antigen is not known. Sample barcodes and UMIs were carried by the TCR alpha and TCR beta cDNA libraries that 5'RACE generated with constant-segment primers. MiXCR was run by TCRdb on the 5' RACE reads, yielding one entry per CDR3 protein. The sample has around 320,000 distinct CDR3 sequences, roughly 21% seen once. CDR1 is LGHNA, CDR2 YSLEER, per germline. The CDR3 length is 14 residues. J was trimmed by 8 bases and V by 3 bases; bases with no gene match: 4. This entry comes from a study of T-cell memory formation after mild COVID-19. Study-wide background: For the most part, TCR clusters were specific to one donor. Overall study results and limits: Clones that shrank (day 15 to 85) were balanced CD4/CD8, whereas later expanders leaned CD4+.

This receptor was identified in a man between 18 and 35 years old who had mild COVID-19 (a few samples of this study predate the infection). Cell type and time point are not known. J is TRBJ1-2 and V is TRBV4-3; 12 bases map to TRBD1. Sequenced material: PBMCs or a T cell subset sorted from them (not recorded which). For the CDR3, the DNA is TGCGCCAGCAGCCAGGGACAGGGGGCGCACGGCTACACCTTC. It codes for CASSQGQGAHGYTF.